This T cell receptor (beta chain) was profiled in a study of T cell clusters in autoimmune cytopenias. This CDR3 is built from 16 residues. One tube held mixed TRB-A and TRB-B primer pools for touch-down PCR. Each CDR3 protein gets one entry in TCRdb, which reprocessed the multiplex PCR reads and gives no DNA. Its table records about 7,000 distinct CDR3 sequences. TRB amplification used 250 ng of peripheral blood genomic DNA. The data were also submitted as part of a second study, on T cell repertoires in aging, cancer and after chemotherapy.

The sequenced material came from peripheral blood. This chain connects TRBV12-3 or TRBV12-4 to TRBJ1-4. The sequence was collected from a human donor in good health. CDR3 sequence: CASSLAERAIRGKLFF.